This record concerns one T cell receptor (beta chain) sequence. Its antigen is still unknown. The entry originates in a study of T cell responses to AZD1222 COVID-19 vaccine. Study observations and caveats: Vaccine-related CD4 TCRs covered spike, predominating at 160-218 and 743-854. Females outnumbered males among donors, who were mostly white British; clonal diversity was possibly underestimated. Repertoire sampling was restricted to post-peak T cell response timepoints.

Generated by immunoSEQ multiplex PCR, the TCRdb table keeps only in-frame clones and is missing some. The profile shows about 130,000 clones, about 91% of them singletons. The receptor was derived from an adult in good health. This sample comprised peripheral blood, obtained on day 0 of AZD1222 vaccination.

This chain's CDR3 is CASSLGGGSSYEQYF. The CDR3 nucleotides read TGTGCCAGCAGCTTAGGTGGGGGTAGCTCCTACGAGCAGTACTTC. The chain recombines TRBV7-2 with TRBJ2-7, with D possibly called TRBD1 or TRBD2 (5 bases each). The V gene lost 1 base and the J gene lost 0 bases, with 10 bases spanning the gap. The CDR3 length is 15 residues. The germline V gene encodes CDR1 SGHTA and CDR2 FQGNSA.